Each of the 23 T cell receptor beta chains below was sequenced from the same sample in a study of shared clonotypes between healthy human individuals. The assay was immunoSEQ multiplex PCR, and TCRdb's table has in-frame clones only and misses some. This sample carries about 600,000 clones, 97% of them seen once, and the ten largest clones take approximately 0.057%. The specimen sequenced was naive CD4+ T cells sorted from blood. Subset described: CD45RA+ positively selected. The receptors come from a woman younger than 45 in good health.

This chain connects TRBV7-3 to TRBJ2-7, with D perhaps TRBD2 (6 bases). From germline, CDR1 is SGHTA and CDR2 FQGTGA. Deletions cut 4 bases from V and 5 bases from J, with 12 bases between. The CDR3 loop spans 13 amino acids. In DNA form, the CDR3 reads TGTGCCAGCAGCTCCGGGACTCTCGACGAGCAGTACTTC. This codes for CASSSGTLDEQYF.

About this clone itself: An end of the junction does not agree with germline; a read error may underlie this. The chain is built from TRBV28 and TRBJ1-5, with D perhaps TRBD1 (6 bases). Germline lookup yields CDR1 MDHEN and CDR2 SYDVKM. The length of the CDR3 is 15 residues. The CDR3, as DNA: TGTGCCAGCAGCACCGCCGGGGGGGGCAATGAGCCCCAGCATTTT. Translated: CASSTAGGGNEPQHF.

The J gene is TRBJ1-4, the V gene TRBV5-1; D unresolved. The V end was cut by 4 bases, the J end by 4 bases, with 11 bases between. Germline V gives CDR1 SGHRS, CDR2 YFSETQ. The CDR3 has 14 amino acids. CDR3 protein: CASSTAGSNEKLFF. CDR3 in DNA: TGCGCCAGCAGCACGGCCGGGAGTAATGAAAAACTGTTTTTT.

This chain joins TRBV19 and TRBJ2-6; D gene unclear. CDR3 length: 17 amino acids. Germline lookup yields CDR1 LNHDA and CDR2 SQIVND (reference sequence). The V gene lost 7 bases and the J gene lost 1 base, with 17 bases spanning the gap. Here the CDR3 DNA reads TGTGCCAGTAATAACCCCTCGGCGGCGTCTGGGGCCAACGTCCTGACTTTC. Amino acid sequence: CASNNPSAASGANVLTF.

The chain employs TRBV28 and TRBJ1-2; D gene ambiguous. The CDR3 sequence is 13 residues long. Trimming cost V 7 bases and J 5 bases, with 14 bases left between them. The germline V gene encodes CDR1 MDHEN and CDR2 SYDVKM. The CDR3 loop is CASTTAGLYGYTF. CDR3 DNA sequence: TGTGCCAGCACCACCGCAGGACTGTATGGCTACACCTTC.

This chain links TRBV11-2 with TRBJ2-7, with no clear D. The germline V gene has CDR1 SGHAT and CDR2 FQNNGV. The CDR3 has 14 residues. Trimming removed 5 bases at V and 7 bases at J, with 18 bases between. CDR3 loop: CASSPPRTGGEQYF. CDR3 coding DNA: TGTGCCAGCAGCCCCCCAAGGACGGGCGGAGAGCAGTACTTC. The complete variable domain, with remaining parts taken from reference TRBV11-2 and TRBJ2-7, reads EAGVAQSPRYKIIEKRQSVAFWCNPISGHATLYWYQQILGQGPKLLIQFQNNGVVDDSQLPKDRFSAERLKGVDSTLKIQPAKLEDSAVYLCASSPPRTGGEQYFGPGTRLTVT.

DNA for the CDR3: TGTGCCAGCAGTTCCAGGGGTAAGGGCTACACCTTC. Protein product: CASSSRGKGYTF. V usage is TRBV28 and J usage is TRBJ1-2; D might be TRBD1 (6 bases). The V end lost 4 bases, the J end lost 8 bases, and 11 bases lay between the germline ends. Germline CDR1 and CDR2: MDHEN and SYDVKM. This CDR3 is built from 12 residues.

The rearrangement links TRBV28 to TRBJ1-2; D is perhaps TRBD1 (5 bases). The V end was cut by 6 bases, the J end by 5 bases, with 16 bases between. This CDR3 is 14 amino acids long. Germline CDR1 and CDR2: MDHEN and SYDVKM. The CDR3 reads CASRIDSLLYGYTF. The CDR3 region has the DNA TGTGCCAGCAGGATAGACAGCTTACTTTATGGCTACACCTTC.

Notes on this clone: The same CDR3 can be traced to other DNA sequences in this sample. This rearrangement joins TRBV28 to TRBJ1-5; D gene ambiguous. Trimming shortened V by 1 base and J by 0 bases, and 4 bases separated the two germline ends. Per the germline V gene, CDR1 is MDHEN and CDR2 is SYDVKM. CDR3 size: 14 residues. This CDR3 reads CASSLFHSNQPQHF. The CDR3 coding sequence is TGTGCCAGCAGTTTATTCCATAGCAATCAGCCCCAGCATTTT.

This clone was detected once. The chain links TRBV5-1 to TRBJ2-2; D uncertain. Trimming cost V 4 bases and J 2 bases, with 12 bases left between them. The CDR3 is 15 residues long. Germline-derived CDR1 and CDR2 are SGHRS and YFSETQ. The CDR3 loop reads CASSIGASNTGELFF. The DNA for the CDR3 is TGCGCCAGCAGCATTGGAGCCTCCAACACCGGGGAGCTGTTTTTT.

The rearrangement links TRBV18 to TRBJ2-5; D is perhaps TRBD2 (5 bases). Trimming removed 3 bases from V and 1 base from J, with 9 bases in between. Germline CDR1 KGHSH, CDR2 LQKENI. The CDR3 is 14 residues long. CDR3 in amino acids: CASSPWSGQETQYF. CDR3 nucleotide sequence: TGTGCCAGCTCACCTTGGAGCGGCCAAGAGACCCAGTACTTC.

The chain combines TRBV28 with TRBJ1-5; TRBD1 is a possible D gene (6 bases). The CDR3 totals 14 residues. Germline assignment: CDR1 MDHEN and CDR2 SYDVKM. Trimming shortened V by 7 bases and J by 2 bases, and 12 bases separated the two germline ends. Here the CDR3 reads CASKKGVGNQPQHF. CDR3 coding DNA: TGTGCCAGCAAGAAGGGGGTCGGCAATCAGCCCCAGCATTTT.

The chain joins TRBV2 to TRBJ2-3; 7 nucleotides line up with TRBD2. J gave up 4 bases and V 4 bases, and 8 bases lay outside the gene matches. Germline-derived CDR1 and CDR2 are SNHLY and FYNNEI. The CDR3 consists of 15 residues. The CDR3 sequence is CASSAETSFADTQYF. The CDR3 DNA follows: TGTGCCAGCAGTGCCGAGACTAGCTTCGCAGATACGCAGTATTTT. Looking up the rest from reference TRBV2 and TRBJ2-3 gives the full variable domain: EPEVTQTPSHQVTQMGQEVILRCVPISNHLYFYWYRQILGQKVEFLVSFYNNEISEKSEIFDDQFSVERPDGSNFTLKIRSTKLEDSAMYFCASSAETSFADTQYFGPGTRLTVL.

This chain joins TRBV4-1 and TRBJ2-1; D is possibly TRBD2 (6 bases). Trimming cost V 1 base and J 2 bases, with 12 bases left between them. Germline V gene lookup returns CDR1 MGHRA and CDR2 YSYEKL. This CDR3 has 16 amino acids. As DNA, the CDR3 is TGCGCCAGCAGCCAAGGGGCTAGCGTCACCTACAATGAGCAGTTCTTC. Translated: CASSQGASVTYNEQFF.

The chain combines TRBV19 with TRBJ1-1; D is undetermined. Germline V gene data show CDR1 as LNHDA and CDR2 as SQIVND (reference sequence). This CDR3 region has 12 residues. Trimming stripped 2 bases from V and 7 bases from J, with 8 bases between. The CDR3 DNA reads TGTGCCAGTAGTATAACCAGAAGTGAAGCTTTCTTT. This sequence encodes CASSITRSEAFF.

V and J are TRBV28 and TRBJ1-5; D is uncertain. The CDR3 sequence is 16 residues long. The V end was cut by 0 bases, the J end by 6 bases, with 15 bases between. Germline CDR1 MDHEN, CDR2 SYDVKM. CDR3 amino acids: CASSLWGQDSGQPQHF. The CDR3 nucleotides read TGTGCCAGCAGTTTATGGGGTCAGGATTCAGGTCAGCCCCAGCATTTT.

V is TRBV28 and J is TRBJ1-1; 12 positions agree with TRBD1. The V and J ends lost 5 bases and 4 bases, in that order; junction bases with no gene match: 5. Looked up from germline, CDR1 is MDHEN and CDR2 is SYDVKM. This CDR3 is built from 15 residues. The CDR3 DNA reads as TGTGCCAGCAGTGGGGACAGGGGGCAGGCCACTGAAGCTTTCTTT. Translating gives CASSGDRGQATEAFF.

The V and J genes are TRBV5-1 and TRBJ2-3; TRBD2 matches 7 bases. This CDR3 spans 15 amino acids. J was trimmed by 1 base and V by 4 bases; bases with no gene match: 6. Germline CDR1 SGHRS, CDR2 YFSETQ. The DNA of the CDR3 is TGCGCCAGCAGCGAAAGCGGGGAGGGCACAGATACGCAGTATTTT. It translates to CASSESGEGTDTQYF.

The chain is built from TRBV7-9 and TRBJ2-7; TRBD1 matches 9 bases. This CDR3 is built from 14 residues. Trimming cost V 3 bases and J 9 bases; bases outside gene matches: 9. Germline CDR1 reads SEHNR; CDR2 reads FQNEAQ (reference sequence). Written as DNA, the CDR3 is TGTGCCAGCAGCTTCATAACAGGGGGCGCCCCGCAGTACTTC. Its protein product is CASSFITGGAPQYF.

This chain uses TRBV4-1 with TRBJ2-1; D not certain. This CDR3 has 14 amino acids. The germline gives CDR1 MGHRA, CDR2 YSYEKL. V lost 3 bases and J 4 bases, leaving 10 bases between the germline ends. CDR3 sequence reads: CASSQRLLYNEQFF. CDR3 DNA: TGCGCCAGCAGCCAGCGGCTACTTTACAATGAGCAGTTCTTC.

The rearrangement joins TRBV18 to TRBJ2-3; 8 bases fit TRBD2. The CDR3 spans 18 residues. CDR1 and CDR2 from the germline V gene are KGHSH and LQKENI. Trimming cost V 6 bases and J 4 bases; bases outside gene matches: 18. Here the CDR3 reads CASSRKSRSSGTADTQYF. The CDR3 bases are TGTGCCAGCTCCCGTAAATCCCGCAGTAGCGGGACGGCAGATACGCAGTATTTT.

This chain joins TRBV28 and TRBJ1-2, with a tentative D call TRBD1 (5 bases). Germline V gives CDR1 MDHEN, CDR2 SYDVKM. The length of the CDR3 is 13 residues. The V gene lost 7 bases and the J gene lost 5 bases, with 14 bases spanning the gap. CDR3 nucleotide sequence: TGTGCCAGCACTGAAGGGGTTATTTATGGCTACACCTTC. It yields the protein CASTEGVIYGYTF.

The chain recombines TRBV7-8 with TRBJ2-1, with 8 positions matching TRBD2. The CDR3 is 17 amino acids. CDR1 SGHVS and CDR2 FQNEAQ come from the germline V gene. Trimming at V came to 5 bases and at J to 7 bases, leaving 16 bases not matched to a gene. The CDR3 region has the DNA TGTGCCAGCAGCCCAGATCTAGCGGGCGGGCTCGGGAATGAGCAGTTCTTC. Translated: CASSPDLAGGLGNEQFF. The variable domain in full, with the rest retrieved from reference TRBV7-8 and TRBJ2-1, is GAGVSQSPRYKVAKRGQDVALRCDPISGHVSLFWYQQALGQGPEFLTYFQNEAQLDKSGLPSDRFFAERPEGSVSTLKIQRTQQEDSAVYLCASSPDLAGGLGNEQFFGPGTRLTVL.